These 27 T cell receptor beta chains share one sample of origin, sequenced in a study of CD8 T cells in Susac syndrome. RNA was extracted with the RNeasy kit, and a quantity of roughly 0.45 to 1 ug was reverse transcribed using random hexamers. TCRdb re-called the immunoSEQ multiplex PCR reads with MiXCR, one entry per CDR3 protein. The sample carries about 400,000 distinct CDR3 sequences, more than 80% recorded once. The sample taken for sequencing was CD8+ T cells from PBMCs. The receptor set was obtained from a human donor with multiple sclerosis.

As concerns this clonotype: One junction end disagrees with the germline gene, perhaps due to a read error. V usage is TRBV7-7 and J usage is TRBJ2-1; 13 bases line up with TRBD2. The CDR3 has 18 residues. Germline V gives CDR1 SSHAT, CDR2 FNYEAQ (reference sequence). The CDR3 loop reads CASSLGLAGTSSYNEQFF. CDR3 DNA: TGTGCTAGCAGCTTGGGACTAGCGGGGACAAGCTCCTACAATGAGCAGTTCTTC.

V and J are TRBV27 and TRBJ1-1; D is perhaps TRBD1 (6 bases). The germline CDR1 and CDR2 sequences are MNHEY and SMNVEV (reference sequence). V dropped 3 bases and J dropped 8 bases, with 16 bases sitting between them. This CDR3 has 14 amino acids. The CDR3 sequence is CASSFAGALYEAFF. For the CDR3, the DNA is TGTGCCAGCAGTTTCGCGGGGGCTTTATACGAAGCTTTCTTT.

This chain uses TRBV27 with TRBJ1-2; 7 bases map to TRBD1. V gave up 5 bases and J gave up 5 bases; unmatched junction bases: 8. The CDR3 loop spans 14 amino acids. Germline V CDR1 and CDR2: MNHEY, SMNVEV (reference sequence). CDR3 bases: TGTGCCAGCAGTGACAGGGTTATCGGGTATGGCTACACCTTC. Encoded protein: CASSDRVIGYGYTF.

The sample holds one count of this clonotype. The genes are TRBV10-2 and TRBJ2-1, with D maybe TRBD2 (6 bases). Deletions cut 6 bases from V and 0 bases from J, with 12 bases between. The CDR3 runs 15 residues. Germline V gives CDR1 WSHSY, CDR2 SAAADI. CDR3 sequence: CASSRWGDSYNEQFF. CDR3 DNA: TGCGCCAGCAGCCGCTGGGGGGACTCCTACAATGAGCAGTTCTTC.

The rearrangement uses TRBV23-1 and TRBJ2-2; TRBD2 matches 11 bases. TRBV23-1 is annotated as an ORF whose role is uncertain. With V trimmed by 3 bases and J by 8 bases, 5 bases remained unmatched. The CDR3 totals 15 residues. The CDR3 DNA follows: TGCGCCAGCAGTCATGGTAGCGGGGGGGTTGGGGAGCTGTTTTTT. Residues: CASSHGSGGVGELFF.

J is TRBJ2-7 and V is TRBV2, with 8 positions matching TRBD1. Germline CDR1 and CDR2: SNHLY and FYNNEI. The CDR3 is 15 amino acids. V was clipped by 1 base and J by 3 bases; unmatched bases: 5. The CDR3 spells CASSEGTGIGYEQYF. DNA for the CDR3: TGTGCCAGCAGTGAAGGGACAGGGATTGGCTACGAGCAGTACTTC.

This clonotype was picked up a small number of times. V and J are TRBV25-1 and TRBJ2-7; 10 nucleotides match TRBD1. CDR3 length equals 15 residues. Germline trimming cut 4 bases from V and 3 bases from J; bases unmatched to any gene: 6. The germline V gene encodes CDR1 MGHDK and CDR2 SYGVNS. The CDR3 DNA sequence: TGTGCCAGCAGTGGACTGGACAGGGGGTACTACGAGCAGTACTTC. Protein: CASSGLDRGYYEQYF.

The genes are TRBV7-2 and TRBJ2-3; a weak D match, TRBD2 (6 bases). V gave up 3 bases and J gave up 12 bases, with 10 bases separating them. Germline V gives CDR1 SGHTA, CDR2 FQGNSA. This CDR3 region has 11 residues. CDR3 residues: CASSLGGVQYF. CDR3 nucleotides: TGTGCCAGCAGCTTGGGCGGGGTTCAGTATTTT.

The genes are TRBV20-1 and TRBJ1-1; D remains ambiguous. Germline assignment: CDR1 DFQATT and CDR2 SNEGSKA (reference sequence). The V end lost 6 bases, the J end lost 0 bases, and 11 bases lay between the germline ends. This CDR3 comprises 13 residues. The CDR3, as DNA: TGCAGTGCATCGACACCCATGAACACTGAAGCTTTCTTT. Protein sequence: CSASTPMNTEAFF.

The gene calls are TRBV29-1 and TRBJ2-3, with 10 bases fitting TRBD2. Germline trimming cut 4 bases from V and 6 bases from J; bases unmatched to any gene: 7. The CDR3 is 14 residues long. CDR1 is SQVTM, CDR2 ANQGSEA, per germline. CDR3 amino acids: CSVGGTSVRDTQYF. CDR3 DNA sequence: TGCAGCGTTGGAGGGACTAGCGTGAGGGATACGCAGTATTTT.

This chain links TRBV27 with TRBJ1-2; 7 nucleotides line up with TRBD1. CDR1 is MNHEY and CDR2 is SMNVEV in the germline V gene (reference sequence). V shed 5 bases, J shed 6 bases, and the junction held 3 bases outside the gene matches. CDR3 length equals 12 residues. DNA for the CDR3: TGTGCCAGCAGTGGGACAGCAGATGGCTACACCTTC. This sequence encodes CASSGTADGYTF.

This clonotype was detected only once. The chain recombines TRBV28 with TRBJ1-5; D might be TRBD1 (5 bases). Germline CDR1 MDHEN, CDR2 SYDVKM. V lost 3 bases, J lost 4 bases, and 10 bases lay in between. The CDR3 runs 14 residues. The CDR3 sequence: CASSFVQANQPQHF. The CDR3 DNA is TGTGCCAGCAGTTTCGTACAGGCTAATCAGCCCCAGCATTTT.

V is TRBV12-5 and J is TRBJ2-7; 7 nucleotides agree with TRBD1. With V trimmed by 4 bases and J by 3 bases, 3 bases remained unmatched. CDR1 is LGHNT and CDR2 is FRNRAP in the germline V gene. The CDR3 sequence is 13 residues long. The CDR3 here is CASGSGQSYEQYF. CDR3 sequence (DNA): TGTGCTAGTGGTTCGGGACAGAGCTACGAGCAGTACTTC.

V and J are TRBV20-1 and TRBJ2-3, with unresolved D. The CDR3 is 12 residues long. The V end lost 5 bases, the J end lost 1 base, and 7 bases lay between the germline ends. Germline loops: CDR1 DFQATT, CDR2 SNEGSKA (reference sequence). The CDR3 reads CSAFKGTDTQYF. The CDR3 DNA follows: TGCAGTGCTTTCAAGGGCACAGATACGCAGTATTTT.

The chain employs TRBV20-1 and TRBJ1-3, with D perhaps matching TRBD1 (5 bases). The CDR3 runs 14 residues. Trimming left V 6 bases short and J 4 bases short, with 16 bases between. Germline CDR1 reads DFQATT; CDR2 reads SNEGSKA (reference sequence). The CDR3 nucleotides are TGCAGTGCATCATCTCAGGGTGGAGGAAACACCATATATTTT. Its protein is CSASSQGGGNTIYF.

The gene calls are TRBV29-1 and TRBJ2-1, with TRBD2 matching 9 bases. CDR1 and CDR2 (germline): SQVTM, ANQGSEA. This CDR3 has 14 residues. With V trimmed by 1 base and J by 8 bases, 6 bases remained unmatched. The CDR3 DNA follows: TGCAGCGTTGAAGTAGCGGGGGTCCTCCATGAGCAGTTCTTC. Translated: CSVEVAGVLHEQFF.

The gene calls are TRBV7-9 and TRBJ2-5; unclear D gene. The length of the CDR3 is 15 residues. Germline V CDR1 and CDR2: SEHNR, FQNEAQ (reference sequence). Between the trimmed V and J ends, which lost 5 bases and 0 bases, there was a span of 13 bases. In nucleotides, the CDR3 is TGTGCCAGCAGCCTGGACGGAAACAACCAAGAGACCCAGTACTTC. As protein: CASSLDGNNQETQYF.

The chain combines TRBV9 with TRBJ1-6; D gene uncertain. This CDR3 has 14 amino acids. Trimming shortened V by 3 bases and J by 0 bases, and 4 bases separated the two germline ends. Germline-derived CDR1 and CDR2 are SGDLS and YYNGEE. The CDR3 spells CASSESSYNSPLHF. The CDR3 nucleotides are TGTGCCAGCAGCGAAAGCTCCTATAATTCACCCCTCCACTTT. Full variable domain (missing parts from reference TRBV9 and TRBJ1-6): DSGVTQTPKHLITATGQRVTLRCSPRSGDLSVYWYQQSLDQGLQFLIQYYNGEERAKGNILERFSAQQFPDLHSELNLSSLELGDSALYFCASSESSYNSPLHFGNGTRLTVT.

CDR3 loop: CASRPRGSNEQFF. CDR3 nucleotides: TGTGCCAGCAGACCGAGAGGGAGCAATGAGCAGTTCTTC. V is TRBV11-2 and J is TRBJ2-1; tentative D call: TRBD2 (5 bases). Germline CDR1 and CDR2: SGHAT and FQNNGV. The CDR3 contains 13 residues. V gave up 6 bases and J gave up 6 bases, with 12 bases separating them.

The chain couples TRBV3-1 to TRBJ1-2; D gene unclear. CDR3 length: 15 residues. Trimming stripped 1 base from V and 4 bases from J, with 13 bases between. The germline V gene encodes CDR1 LGHDT and CDR2 YNNKEL (reference sequence). The CDR3 spells CASSQGGFIRYGYTF. In DNA form, the CDR3 reads TGTGCCAGCAGCCAAGGAGGGTTCATCCGCTATGGCTACACCTTC.

The chain couples TRBV4-1 to TRBJ2-1, with D perhaps matching TRBD1 (5 bases). V dropped 1 base and J dropped 10 bases, with 17 bases sitting between them. CDR3 length: 15 residues. The germline gives CDR1 MGHRA, CDR2 YSYEKL. CDR3 region: CASSQVGAAVREQFF. CDR3 coding DNA: TGCGCCAGCAGCCAAGTAGGGGCCGCTGTTAGGGAGCAGTTCTTC.

CDR3 in amino acids: CASSPRTGQGYNEQFF. For the CDR3, the DNA is TGTGCCAGCAGCCCCCGGACCGGACAGGGGTACAATGAGCAGTTCTTC. The J gene is TRBJ2-1, the V gene TRBV7-3, with TRBD1 identical over 9 bases. CDR3 length: 16 residues. Unmatched junction bases numbered 9, after V lost 5 bases and J lost 4 bases. Germline values: CDR1 SGHTA, CDR2 FQGTGA. The variable domain in full, with the rest retrieved from reference TRBV7-3 and TRBJ2-1, is GAGVSQTPSNKVTEKGKYVELRCDPISGHTALYWYRQSLGQGPEFLIYFQGTGAADDSGLPNDRFFAVRPEGSVSTLKIQRTERGDSAVYLCASSPRTGQGYNEQFFGPGTRLTVL.

The rearrangement uses TRBV7-2 and TRBJ2-3; D is possibly TRBD1 (5 bases). This CDR3 contains 16 residues. V was cut by 0 bases and J by 6 bases, with 16 bases left in between. Germline loops: CDR1 SGHTA, CDR2 FQGNSA. The CDR3 DNA follows: TGTGCCAGCAGCTTAGCTCAGGGTGGGCACACGGATACGCAGTATTTT. Protein: CASSLAQGGHTDTQYF.

The chain uses TRBV4-1 and TRBJ2-3; D could derive from TRBD1 or TRBD2 (5 bases each). V was pared by 3 bases and J by 0 bases, with 10 bases between. The CDR3 has 15 residues. Germline values: CDR1 MGHRA, CDR2 YSYEKL. This CDR3 is CASSHGDRSTDTQYF. CDR3 DNA sequence: TGCGCCAGCAGCCACGGGGACCGAAGCACAGATACGCAGTATTTT.

This clonotype has just one count. A read error may account for a junction end that differs from germline. The CDR3 DNA is TGTGCCAGTACCCAAACGCCCGGGGAGATGTTTTTT. This gives the protein CASTQTPGEMFF. This chain joins TRBV19 and TRBJ2-2, with a tentative D call TRBD2 (5 bases). Germline V gene lookup returns CDR1 LNHDA and CDR2 SQIVND (reference sequence). The CDR3 covers 12 residues.

This sequence joins TRBV10-2 and TRBJ2-5; 7 nucleotides match TRBD2. V shed 5 bases, J shed 3 bases, and the junction held 6 bases outside the gene matches. This CDR3 is 14 amino acids long. CDR1 and CDR2 from the germline V gene are WSHSY and SAAADI. CDR3 in amino acids: CASSQFGLEETQYF. As DNA, the CDR3 is TGCGCCAGCAGTCAATTTGGACTAGAAGAGACCCAGTACTTC.

The V and J genes are TRBV24-1 and TRBJ2-7; the D is unclear. Deletions cut 11 bases from V and 9 bases from J, with 13 bases between. The CDR3 has 10 amino acids. CDR1 and CDR2 (germline): KGHDR, SFDVKD. CDR3 amino acids: CANHLWGQYF. Here the CDR3 DNA reads TGTGCCAACCATCTCTGGGGGCAGTACTTC.